This T cell receptor beta chain stems from a study of cytomegalovirus exposure and HLA in healthy donors. General observations from the study: What a later analysis reportedly showed was that an Asian-associated ancestry cluster had fewer N-insertions than the roughly 700-donor mean. Later work associated over 15,000 TCR beta sequences with HLA alleles at 0.05 false discovery rate. Earlier findings revealed that most TCR beta V segments proved productive either about 87% or about 30% of the time. Later analysis suggested most CMV-associated TCR beta chains were HLA-restricted.

Note on this clone: The antigen is not known.

Germline V gene lookup returns CDR1 MGHRA and CDR2 YSYEKL. The CDR3 totals 12 residues. Between the trimmed V and J ends, which lost 1 base and 7 bases, there was a span of 5 bases. The primer mix had 60 Vbeta and 13 Jbeta primers. Clones were sequenced by immunoSEQ multiplex PCR, and TCRdb holds only the in-frame ones, with some missing. The sample has 190,000 or so clones; around 79% are singletons. The sequenced sample was PBMCs. The source is a male donor in good health and CMV-seropositive. The gene calls are TRBV4-1 and TRBJ2-1; no clear D. The CDR3 sequence is CASSQAQNEQFF. The CDR3 DNA is TGCGCCAGCAGCCAAGCTCAGAATGAGCAGTTCTTC.